A selection of T cell receptor beta chains follows, all from one sample in a study of blood T cell repertoires in COVID-19. Profiling relied on immunoSEQ multiplex PCR, and the TCRdb table lists in-frame clones only, not all of them. The sample shows 200,000 to 250,000 clones, approximately 89% of them seen only once. Sequencing was carried out using PBMCs or T cells enriched from blood (not recorded which). These receptors all come from a woman in her 30s who had been exposed to COVID-19. The CDR3 runs from the conserved cysteine through the conserved F or W. A clone size is listed for some rows: how often the clone was seen (once, few, many), or a class if it is expanded.

J gene: TRBJ2-2
V gene: TRBV6-5
clone size: NA
CDR3 protein: CASRTGDKVPGELFF

J gene: TRBJ2-5
V gene: TRBV5-1
clone size: NA
CDR3 protein: CASSRDGAGEGETQYF

J gene: TRBJ2-7
V gene: TRBV27
clone size: NA
CDR3 protein: CASSQTSGGYEQYF

J gene: TRBJ1-2
V gene: TRBV29-1
clone size: NA
CDR3 protein: CSAGTGSYYGYTF

J gene: TRBJ1-5
V gene: TRBV19
clone size: few
CDR3 protein: CASSYGTGGGQPQHF

J gene: TRBJ1-1
V gene: TRBV18
clone size: NA
CDR3 protein: CATSGTEAFF

J gene: TRBJ2-3
V gene: TRBV27
clone size: NA
CDR3 protein: CASSFGGSTDTQYF

J gene: TRBJ2-5
V gene: TRBV27
clone size: once
CDR3 protein: CASSGAYQETQYF

J gene: TRBJ1-2
V gene: TRBV30
clone size: NA
CDR3 protein: CAWGSTGTAYGYTF

J gene: TRBJ1-5
V gene: TRBV10-1
clone size: NA
CDR3 protein: CASTNKQGARNGNQPQHF

J gene: TRBJ1-3
V gene: TRBV15
clone size: NA
CDR3 protein: CATSRNTGPGNTIYF

J gene: TRBJ2-2
V gene: TRBV6-4
clone size: NA
CDR3 protein: CASSAGTSGTGELFF

J gene: TRBJ1-2
V gene: TRBV6-5
clone size: NA
CDR3 protein: CASQQGYYGYTF

J gene: TRBJ2-2
V gene: TRBV6-1
clone size: NA
CDR3 protein: CASSEILASGELFF

J gene: TRBJ1-1
V gene: TRBV6-5
clone size: NA
CDR3 protein: CASSLFRVRGTEAFF

J gene: TRBJ2-7
V gene: TRBV7-8
clone size: NA
CDR3 protein: CASTRDGYEQYF

J gene: TRBJ2-2
V gene: TRBV7-3
clone size: NA
CDR3 protein: CASSLMAGYTGELFF

J gene: TRBJ2-5
V gene: TRBV7-3
clone size: NA
CDR3 protein: CASSYTGGPGETQYF

J gene: TRBJ1-2
V gene: TRBV5-1
clone size: NA
CDR3 protein: CASSLDIRESGYTF

J gene: TRBJ1-2
V gene: TRBV27
clone size: NA
CDR3 protein: CASRRTGKIEDYGYTF

J gene: TRBJ1-3
V gene: TRBV6-5
clone size: NA
CDR3 protein: CASTRTVEGNTIYF

J gene: TRBJ2-7
V gene: TRBV5-4
clone size: few
CDR3 protein: CASTHRPGRIGSEQYF

J gene: TRBJ2-3
V gene: TRBV15
clone size: once
CDR3 protein: CATSRAGTSDTDTQYF

J gene: TRBJ1-3
V gene: TRBV30
clone size: once
CDR3 protein: CGTQGSSGNTIYF